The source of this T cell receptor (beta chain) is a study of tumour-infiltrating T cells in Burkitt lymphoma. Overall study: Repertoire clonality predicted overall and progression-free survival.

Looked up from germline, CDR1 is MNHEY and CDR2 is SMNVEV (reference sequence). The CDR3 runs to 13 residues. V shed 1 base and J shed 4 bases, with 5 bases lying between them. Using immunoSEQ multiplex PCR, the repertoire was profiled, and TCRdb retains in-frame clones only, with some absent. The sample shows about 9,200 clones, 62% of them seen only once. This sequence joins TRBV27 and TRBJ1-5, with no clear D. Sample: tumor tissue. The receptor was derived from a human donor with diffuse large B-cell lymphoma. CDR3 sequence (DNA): TGTGCCAGCAGTTTATGGGGAAATCAGCCCCAGCATTTT. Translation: CASSLWGNQPQHF.